This T cell receptor beta chain is from a study of blood T cell repertoires in COVID-19. Some clones are missing from TCRdb's copy, which holds only in-frame ones; the method was immunoSEQ multiplex PCR. This table has about 300,000 clones, 89% appearing once. Trimming cost V 4 bases and J 9 bases; bases outside gene matches: 12. Germline V gene lookup returns CDR1 SGHTA and CDR2 FQGTGA. The CDR3 covers 15 residues. The sequence derives from a man between 60 and 70 years old who had recovered from COVID-19. Material for sequencing was PBMCs or T cells enriched from blood (not recorded which). The V and J genes are TRBV7-3 and TRBJ2-1; TRBD2 matches at 7 bases. CDR3 nucleotides: TGTGCCAGCAGCTCTGAGGCGGGAGACTGGGGTGAGCAGTTCTTC. It encodes CASSSEAGDWGEQFF.